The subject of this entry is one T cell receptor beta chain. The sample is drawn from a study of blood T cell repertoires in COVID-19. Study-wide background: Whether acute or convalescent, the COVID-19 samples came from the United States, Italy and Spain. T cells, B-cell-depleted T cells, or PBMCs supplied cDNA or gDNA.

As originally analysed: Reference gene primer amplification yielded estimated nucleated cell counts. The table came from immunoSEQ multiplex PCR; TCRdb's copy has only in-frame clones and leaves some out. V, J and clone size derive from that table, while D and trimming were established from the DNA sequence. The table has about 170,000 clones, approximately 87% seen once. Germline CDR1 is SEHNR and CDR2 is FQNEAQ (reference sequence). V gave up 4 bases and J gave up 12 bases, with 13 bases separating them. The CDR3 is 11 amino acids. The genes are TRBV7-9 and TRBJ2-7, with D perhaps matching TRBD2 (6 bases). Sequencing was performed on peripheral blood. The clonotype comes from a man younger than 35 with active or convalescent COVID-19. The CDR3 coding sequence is TGTGCCAGCAGCTCTTCGGGGGTTGCGTACTTC. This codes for CASSSSGVAYF.